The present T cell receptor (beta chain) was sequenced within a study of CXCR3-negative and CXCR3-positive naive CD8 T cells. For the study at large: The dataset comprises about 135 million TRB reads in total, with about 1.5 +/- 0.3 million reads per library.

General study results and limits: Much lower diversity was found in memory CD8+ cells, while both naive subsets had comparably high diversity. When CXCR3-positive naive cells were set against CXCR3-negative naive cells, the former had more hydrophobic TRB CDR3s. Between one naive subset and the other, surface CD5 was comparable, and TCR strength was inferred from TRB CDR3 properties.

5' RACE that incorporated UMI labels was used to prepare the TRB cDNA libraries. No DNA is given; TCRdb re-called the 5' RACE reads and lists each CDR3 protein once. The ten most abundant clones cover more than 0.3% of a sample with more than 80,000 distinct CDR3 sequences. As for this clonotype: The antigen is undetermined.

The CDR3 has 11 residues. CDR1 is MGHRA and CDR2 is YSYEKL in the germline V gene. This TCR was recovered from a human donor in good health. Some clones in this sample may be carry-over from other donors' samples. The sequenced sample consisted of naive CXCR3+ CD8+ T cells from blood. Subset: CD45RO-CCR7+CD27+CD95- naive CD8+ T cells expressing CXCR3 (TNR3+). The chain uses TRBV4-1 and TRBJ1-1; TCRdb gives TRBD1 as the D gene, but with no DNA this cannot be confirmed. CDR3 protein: CAGWGVTEAFF.